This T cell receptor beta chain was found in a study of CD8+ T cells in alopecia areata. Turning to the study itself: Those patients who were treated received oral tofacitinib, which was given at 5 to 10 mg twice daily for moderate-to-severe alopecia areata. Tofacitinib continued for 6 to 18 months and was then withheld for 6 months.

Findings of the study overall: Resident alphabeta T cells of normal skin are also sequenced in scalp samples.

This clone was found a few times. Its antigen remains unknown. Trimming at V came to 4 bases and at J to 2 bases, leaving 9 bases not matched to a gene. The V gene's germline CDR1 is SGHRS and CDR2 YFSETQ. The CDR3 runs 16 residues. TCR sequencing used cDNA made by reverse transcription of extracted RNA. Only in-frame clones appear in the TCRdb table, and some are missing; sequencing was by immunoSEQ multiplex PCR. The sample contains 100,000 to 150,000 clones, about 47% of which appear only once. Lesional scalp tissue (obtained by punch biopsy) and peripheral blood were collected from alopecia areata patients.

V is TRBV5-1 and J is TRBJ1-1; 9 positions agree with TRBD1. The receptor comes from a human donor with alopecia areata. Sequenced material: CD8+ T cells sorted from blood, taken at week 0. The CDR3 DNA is TGCGCCAGCAGCCCCGACAGGGACAGGGTAAACACTGAAGCTTTCTTT. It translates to CASSPDRDRVNTEAFF.